This T cell receptor beta chain was documented in a study of cytomegalovirus exposure and HLA in healthy donors. V was clipped by 8 bases and J by 1 base, with 11 bases between them. Per germline, CDR1 LNHNV and CDR2 YYDKDF (reference sequence). CDR3 size: 13 residues. Vbeta (60) and Jbeta (13) primers were used in the PCR. Sequenced by immunoSEQ multiplex PCR; TCRdb stores in-frame clones only, minus some. The sample shows around 60,000 clones, roughly 80% of them seen only once. The sample comprised PBMCs. This chain connects TRBV15 to TRBJ1-1; possible D gene TRBD1, 6 bases. The source is a woman aged 40 to 55 in good health and CMV-seropositive. The CDR3 reads CATGRDKNTEAFF. As DNA, the CDR3 is TGTGCCACCGGGAGGGACAAGAACACTGAAGCTTTCTTT.